This entry lists 20 T cell receptor beta chains sequenced from one sample in a study of blood T cell repertoires in COVID-19. Libraries were prepared by immunoSEQ multiplex PCR; TCRdb keeps only in-frame clonotypes and omits some of them. The repertoire consists of nearly 200,000 clones, with around 82% occurring once and the leading ten covering roughly 7%. Sequencing used PBMCs or T cells enriched from blood (not recorded which). The receptors originated from a man aged 35 to 55 who had recovered from COVID-19.

This rearrangement joins TRBV7-8 to TRBJ1-4, with a tentative D call TRBD1 (5 bases). Germline V lookup: CDR1 SGHVS, CDR2 FQNEAQ. With 4 bases removed from V and 5 bases from J, the gap between germline ends came to 11 bases. The CDR3 is 14 residues long. CDR3 DNA: TGTGCCAGCAGCTGGGGCACTGTGAATGAAAAACTGTTTTTT. It encodes CASSWGTVNEKLFF. The full variable domain, its missing parts supplied by reference TRBV7-8 and TRBJ1-4, is GAGVSQSPRYKVAKRGQDVALRCDPISGHVSLFWYQQALGQGPEFLTYFQNEAQLDKSGLPSDRFFAERPEGSVSTLKIQRTQQEDSAVYLCASSWGTVNEKLFFGSGTQLSVL.

The chain carries TRBV3-1 (or the pseudogene TRBV3-2) and TRBJ2-2; unclear D gene. The V end lost 3 bases, the J end lost 6 bases, and 8 bases lay between the germline ends. In germline, CDR1 is LGHDT, CDR2 YNNKEL (reference sequence). This CDR3 has 13 amino acids. Written as DNA, the CDR3 is TGTGCCAGCAGCCAGCCTGGAGCCGGGGAGCTGTTTTTT. Translated: CASSQPGAGELFF.

V usage is TRBV2 and J usage is TRBJ2-5; TRBD2 might be the D (5 bases). V lost 7 bases and J 2 bases, leaving 8 bases between the germline ends. The CDR3 extends over 12 amino acids. CDR1 is SNHLY and CDR2 is FYNNEI in the germline V gene. CDR3 sequence reads: CASKRLQETQYF. CDR3 DNA: TGTGCCAGCAAGCGGTTACAAGAGACCCAGTACTTC.

The CDR3 is CASSPRGTGADEQYF. DNA of the CDR3: TGTGCCAGCTCACCACGAGGTACAGGGGCGGACGAGCAGTACTTC. V gene TRBV18 combines with J gene TRBJ2-7; 7 bases align to TRBD1. Germline lookup yields CDR1 KGHSH and CDR2 LQKENI. The CDR3 has 15 amino acids. The junction had 8 bases not matched to a gene; V was cut back by 1 base and J by 5 bases.

The V call is TRBV28, the J call TRBJ1-5, with D perhaps TRBD1 (5 bases). The CDR3 sequence is 15 residues long. V was shortened by 5 bases and J by 6 bases, with 17 bases between the two germline ends. Germline lookup yields CDR1 MDHEN and CDR2 SYDVKM. The DNA of the CDR3 is TGTGCCAGCAGTCCCGGGACTATGGGGGGTCAGCCCCAGCATTTT. Translated: CASSPGTMGGQPQHF.

The rearrangement joins TRBV7-2 to TRBJ1-6; 9 nucleotides align to TRBD1. Trimming at V came to 1 base and at J to 10 bases, leaving 5 bases not matched to a gene. CDR1 is SGHTA and CDR2 is FQGNSA in the germline V gene. CDR3 length: 15 amino acids. The CDR3 protein is CASSLGTGVLSPLHF. CDR3 nucleotides: TGTGCCAGCAGCTTAGGGACAGGGGTTTTATCACCCCTCCACTTT.

CDR3 protein: CASSMLKTGRGTEAFF. The CDR3 DNA is TGTGCCAGTAGTATGTTAAAGACAGGGCGGGGCACTGAAGCTTTCTTT. The chain uses TRBV19 and TRBJ1-1; 7 positions match TRBD1. CDR1 and CDR2 (germline): LNHDA, SQIVND (reference sequence). The CDR3 is 16 amino acids. J lost 4 bases, V lost 3 bases, and 11 bases had no gene match.

V usage is TRBV6-2 or TRBV6-3 and J usage is TRBJ1-2; the D gene is possibly TRBD1 (5 bases). The CDR3 totals 13 residues. V was cut by 5 bases and J by 1 base, with 8 bases left in between. CDR1 is MNHEY, CDR2 SVGEGT, per germline. The CDR3 sequence: CASSLTGNYGYTF. Written as DNA, the CDR3 is TGTGCCAGCAGTCTCACAGGTAACTATGGCTACACCTTC.

This clone has a single count. CDR3 bases: TGTGCCACCAGTGATGGTCGGGAGACCCAGTACTTC. Residues: CATSDGRETQYF. This rearrangement joins TRBV24-1 to TRBJ2-5; D ambiguous. The V gene's germline CDR1 is KGHDR and CDR2 SFDVKD. V was shortened by 3 bases and J by 5 bases, with 6 bases between the two germline ends. This CDR3 is built from 12 residues.

This clone has only a few counts. The chain joins TRBV4-3 to TRBJ1-5, with TRBD1 matching over 7 bases. The germline V gene encodes CDR1 LGHNA and CDR2 YSLEER. V lost 0 bases, J lost 7 bases, and 9 bases stayed unmatched. The CDR3 is made up of 16 amino acids. CDR3 in amino acids: CASSQDPGAGGQPQHF. The CDR3 nucleotides read TGCGCCAGCAGCCAAGATCCAGGGGCAGGGGGACAGCCCCAGCATTTT.

The CDR3 DNA reads as TGTGCCAGCTCACCCTACGACAGGCGAGGAAACACCATATATTTT. This codes for CASSPYDRRGNTIYF. The chain links TRBV18 to TRBJ1-3; tentatively, D is TRBD1 (6 bases). This CDR3 spans 15 amino acids. Germline CDR1 is KGHSH and CDR2 is LQKENI. Trimming took off 3 bases at V and 4 bases at J, with 13 bases between the two ends.

This clone was detected only once. The chain employs TRBV9 and TRBJ2-7; no clear D. Trimming pared 0 bases from V and 6 bases from J, leaving 10 bases between. The germline CDR1 and CDR2 sequences are SGDLS and YYNGEE. This CDR3 region has 13 residues. The CDR3 region has the DNA TGTGCCAGCAGCGTAGGAGCCGCTGGCGAGCAGTACTTC. Amino acid sequence: CASSVGAAGEQYF.

This clone has a single count. The chain is built from TRBV30 and TRBJ1-2; 10 positions match TRBD1. The V gene's germline CDR1 is GTSNPN and CDR2 SVGIG (reference sequence). Trimming at V came to 3 bases and at J to 2 bases, leaving 6 bases not matched to a gene. This CDR3 is 15 amino acids long. This CDR3 reads CAWREPGQGNYGYTF. CDR3 DNA: TGTGCCTGGAGGGAACCGGGACAGGGGAACTATGGCTACACCTTC.

In its sample, this clone was seen many times. The V gene is TRBV7-9, the J gene TRBJ1-2; perhaps TRBD1 as D (6 bases). CDR1 is SEHNR, CDR2 FQNEAQ, per germline (reference sequence). The length of the CDR3 is 16 residues. V lost 4 bases to trimming and J lost 5 bases, with 20 bases between them. CDR3 bases: TGTGCCAGCAGCTCGACCGGGACAAGCCTTGAGTATGGCTACACCTTC. Translation: CASSSTGTSLEYGYTF. The whole variable domain, filled in from reference TRBV7-9 and TRBJ1-2, reads DTGVSQNPRHKITKRGQNVTFRCDPISEHNRLYWYRQTLGQGPEFLTYFQNEAQLEKSRLLSDRFSAERPKGSFSTLEIQRTEQGDSAMYLCASSSTGTSLEYGYTFGSGTRLTVV.

The rearrangement joins TRBV7-9 to TRBJ2-2, with 7 bases lining up with TRBD1. This CDR3 spans 19 amino acids. Germline loops: CDR1 SEHNR, CDR2 FQNEAQ (reference sequence). V dropped 7 bases and J dropped 0; count of bases not matched to a gene: 17. The CDR3 bases are TGTGCCAGCAACCTTAGGCCCAGGGGGTTATTCGCGAACACCGGGGAGCTGTTTTTT. Protein: CASNLRPRGLFANTGELFF.

This sequence joins TRBV30 and TRBJ1-1; no definite D call. Germline CDR1 is GTSNPN and CDR2 is SVGIG (reference sequence). The length of the CDR3 is 13 residues. Between the trimmed V and J ends, which lost 2 bases and 5 bases, there was a span of 12 bases. The CDR3 DNA is TGTGCCTGGAGTCCTACCCCCCTTACTGAAGCTTTCTTT. Encoded protein: CAWSPTPLTEAFF.

The chain links TRBV4-1 to TRBJ2-1; no firm D call. The V end was cut by 1 base, the J end by 8 bases, with 12 bases between. The CDR3 totals 14 residues. Per the germline V gene, CDR1 is MGHRA and CDR2 is YSYEKL. Written as DNA, the CDR3 is TGCGCCAGCAGCCAAGTAGCAGAAGACCATGAGCAGTTCTTC. Protein product: CASSQVAEDHEQFF.

CDR3 sequence: CASSPGTSGGTIDTQYF. CDR3 nucleotides: TGTGCCAGCTCACCGGGGACTAGCGGGGGAACCATCGATACGCAGTATTTT. V is TRBV18 and J is TRBJ2-3, with 14 bases matching TRBD2. V trimming: 3 bases; J trimming: 6 bases; junction bases outside the gene matches: 8. The germline gives CDR1 KGHSH, CDR2 LQKENI. The CDR3 spans 17 residues.

This clone has only a few counts. V usage is TRBV4-1 and J usage is TRBJ2-5, with 9 bases lining up with TRBD1. Germline CDR1 reads MGHRA; CDR2 reads YSYEKL. Trimming took 0 bases from V and 2 from J; bases not matched to a gene: 4. The CDR3 has 16 residues. CDR3 residues: CASSQDPGTGQETQYF. The CDR3 bases are TGCGCCAGCAGCCAAGATCCCGGGACAGGGCAAGAGACCCAGTACTTC.

The chain recombines TRBV6-5 with TRBJ2-2; TRBD2 is a possible D gene (7 bases). Per the germline V gene, CDR1 is MNHEY and CDR2 is SVGAGI. The germline V and J ends were trimmed by 2 bases and 6 bases, with 13 bases remaining between them. The CDR3 consists of 15 residues. CDR3 residues: CASSYRGRVAGELFF. CDR3 DNA: TGTGCCAGCAGTTACAGGGGGAGGGTGGCCGGGGAGCTGTTTTTT.